The 8 T cell receptor beta chains in this list originate from one sample, sequenced in a study of control samples from healthy donors and cancer patients. Profiled with immunoSEQ multiplex PCR; TCRdb holds only in-frame clones, not every one. This table holds about 59,000 clones, 92% found once. The specimen sequenced was PBMCs. These receptor sequences come from a man aged 40-49 years with colorectal cancer.

The rearrangement uses TRBV6-5 and TRBJ2-7; 10 nucleotides line up with TRBD1. Looked up from germline, CDR1 is MNHEY and CDR2 is SVGAGI. This CDR3 spans 14 amino acids. With 6 bases clipped from V and 6 bases from J, the junction kept 8 bases outside the gene matches. CDR3 sequence (DNA): TGTGCCAGCAGCCGGGGACAGGGGTTCATCGAGCAGTACTTC. The encoded protein is CASSRGQGFIEQYF.

V is TRBV6-5 and J is TRBJ1-2, with 8 nucleotides matching TRBD1. Germline CDR1 MNHEY, CDR2 SVGAGI. V gave up 0 bases and J gave up 6 bases; unmatched junction bases: 9. The CDR3 is 16 amino acids. For the CDR3, the DNA is TGTGCCAGCAGTTACTCGAAGGCGCAGGGGGCGGATGGCTACACCTTC. This translates into CASSYSKAQGADGYTF.

The V and J genes are TRBV18 and TRBJ1-1, with D perhaps TRBD1 (5 bases). CDR1 KGHSH and CDR2 LQKENI come from the germline V gene. V lost 4 bases and J 4 bases, leaving 10 bases between the germline ends. This CDR3 contains 13 residues. In DNA form, the CDR3 reads TGTGCCAGCTCACTCGGGGGACCCACTGAAGCTTTCTTT. Its translation is CASSLGGPTEAFF.

This sequence joins TRBV14 and TRBJ2-2; a weak D match, TRBD2 (5 bases). CDR3 length: 17 residues. Germline-derived CDR1 and CDR2 are SGHDN and FVKESK. V lost 0 bases, J lost 4 bases, and 15 bases lay in between. CDR3 sequence: CASSQDRALRGTGELFF. Written as DNA, the CDR3 is TGTGCCAGCAGCCAAGATCGGGCCCTCCGGGGCACCGGGGAGCTGTTTTTT.

The chain is built from TRBV5-6 and TRBJ1-1; 10 bases are a match to TRBD1. The V gene's germline CDR1 is SGHDT and CDR2 YYEEEE. CDR3 length: 16 residues. Trimming cost V 4 bases and J 0 bases; bases outside gene matches: 6. The CDR3 reads CASSLGTGAMNTEAFF. The CDR3 bases are TGTGCCAGCAGCCTAGGGACAGGGGCGATGAACACTGAAGCTTTCTTT.

The CDR3 here is CASSLGQGAFATGYF. The CDR3 region has the DNA TGCGCCAGCAGCTTAGGGCAGGGGGCCTTCGCCACGGGATACTTC. This chain connects TRBV5-1 to TRBJ2-7, with TRBD1 matching 8 bases. The CDR3 has 15 amino acids. The germline V gene has CDR1 SGHRS and CDR2 YFSETQ. Losses at the gene ends were 2 bases for V and 13 bases for J; bases not matched to a gene: 17.

The V call is TRBV12-5, the J call TRBJ2-1; D unclear. The germline CDR1 and CDR2 sequences are LGHNT and FRNRAP. V lost 7 bases to trimming and J lost 4 bases, with 5 bases between them. The CDR3 runs 11 residues. CDR3 protein: CASAGYNEQFF. The CDR3 nucleotides read TGTGCTAGTGCCGGATACAATGAGCAGTTCTTC.

With respect to this clone: The junction departs from germline at one end; a sequencing error may be responsible. The genes are TRBV23-1 and TRBJ1-2, with a tentative D call TRBD1 (5 bases). TRBV23-1 is filed as an ORF, its function uncertain. CDR3 length equals 18 residues. The CDR3 region is CASSQSGVGNSSKYGYTF. The DNA of the CDR3 is TGCGCCAGCAGTCAATCGGGGGTGGGTAATAGTTCTAAGTATGGCTACACCTTC.